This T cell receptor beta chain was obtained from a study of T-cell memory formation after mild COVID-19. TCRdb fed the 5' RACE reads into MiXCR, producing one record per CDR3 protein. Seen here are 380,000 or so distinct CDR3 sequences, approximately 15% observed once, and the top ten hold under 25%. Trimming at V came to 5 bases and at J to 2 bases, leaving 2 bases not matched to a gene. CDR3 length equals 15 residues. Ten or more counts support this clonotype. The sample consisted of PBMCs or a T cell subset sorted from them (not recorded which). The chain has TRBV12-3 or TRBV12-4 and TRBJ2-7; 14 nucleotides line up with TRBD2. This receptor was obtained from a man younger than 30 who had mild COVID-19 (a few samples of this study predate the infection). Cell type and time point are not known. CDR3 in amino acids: CASSVGLAGAYEQYF. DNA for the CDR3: TGTGCCAGCAGTGTGGGACTAGCGGGGGCCTACGAGCAGTACTTC.